This T cell receptor (beta chain) derives from a study of early T cells in non-severe SARS-CoV-2 infection. Overall study context: The chains were unpaired, and the sequenced material was bulk RNA from unsorted whole blood.

The V gene's germline CDR1 is MDHEN and CDR2 SYDVKM. Trimming took off 6 bases at V and 7 bases at J, with 21 bases between the two ends. This CDR3 has 15 residues. This clonotype has a handful of counts. TCRdb reprocessed the 5' RACE reads with MiXCR, giving one entry per CDR3 protein. The sample includes about 80,000 distinct CDR3 sequences, about 5% of them seen just once. The chain joins TRBV28 to TRBJ2-5, with a possible D match to TRBD1 (5 bases). The material sequenced was whole blood, taken at baseline. The receptor's source is an adult who was a healthcare worker with PCR-confirmed SARS-CoV-2 infection or an uninfected control (not recorded which). The CDR3 nucleotides are TGTGCCAGCAGCTTCGCTGACCGGGTCAGGGTGACCCAGTACTTC. It encodes CASSFADRVRVTQYF.